The rows below give T cell receptor beta chains drawn from one sample of a study of T cell repertoires in ileal Crohn's disease. The data were produced by immunoSEQ multiplex PCR, yet TCRdb's version contains in-frame clones alone and is incomplete. The profile shows some 6,200 clones, 70% to 90% of them singletons. Material for sequencing was CD4+ T cells from ileum. The receptors were sampled from an adult with Crohn's disease. Some clones in this sample may be carry-over from other donors' samples. Each CDR3 is given with its conserved first and last residue. The D gene is left open where the match is weak. A row's size may be missing; if present it is once, few, many or a size class.

.	TRBV5-4	TRBJ1-4	.	CASSLNTGGEKLFF	TGTGCCAGCAGCTTGAATACAGGTGGTGAAAAACTGTTTTTT
.	TRBV5-6	TRBJ2-3	.	CASSWGTPRGPLHTQYF	TGTGCCAGCAGCTGGGGGACTCCGCGAGGGCCATTACATACGCAGTATTTT
TRBD1	TRBV27	TRBJ1-4	.	CASSFGGQGEKLFF	TGTGCCAGCAGTTTTGGAGGACAGGGCGAAAAACTGTTTTTT
TRBD1	TRBV7-2	TRBJ2-1	.	CASSPTGGDQYEQFF	TGTGCCAGCAGTCCGACAGGGGGCGACCAGTATGAGCAGTTCTTC
TRBD1	TRBV5-1	TRBJ2-5	.	CASSLALQGAGETQYF	TGCGCCAGCAGCTTGGCCCTTCAGGGGGCAGGGGAGACCCAGTACTTC
.	TRBV7-8	TRBJ2-1	.	CASSLWTVSYNEQFF	TGTGCCAGCAGCTTGTGGACAGTCTCCTACAATGAGCAGTTCTTC
TRBD2	TRBV6-5	TRBJ2-1	.	CASSYTSSGLYNEQFF	TGTGCCAGCAGTTACACTTCTAGCGGCCTATACAATGAGCAGTTCTTC
TRBD1	TRBV2	TRBJ1-2	few	CASSTGTGEGYTF	TGTGCCAGCAGTACCGGGACAGGGGAAGGCTACACCTTC
TRBD1	TRBV2	TRBJ2-5	.	CASSFMTGGQETQYF	TGTGCCAGCAGCTTCATGACAGGGGGCCAAGAGACCCAGTACTTC
TRBD2	TRBV9	TRBJ2-1	.	CASSAYGTSGSAVRNEQFF	TGTGCCAGCAGCGCATACGGGACTAGCGGGAGTGCAGTGCGCAATGAGCAGTTCTTC
TRBD1	TRBV6-6	TRBJ1-2	.	CASSSQGGDGYTF	TGTGCCAGCAGTTCCCAGGGGGGAGATGGCTACACCTTC
TRBD2	TRBV7-3	TRBJ2-5	.	CASSRASGDIGETQYF	TGTGCCAGCAGCAGAGCTAGCGGAGACATTGGGGAGACCCAGTACTTC
TRBD1	TRBV18	TRBJ1-1	.	CASSPQGGNTEAFF	TGTGCCAGCTCACCGCAGGGGGGTAACACTGAAGCTTTCTTT
TRBD2	TRBV4-2	TRBJ2-7	.	CASSHRAGDHTYEQYF	TGTGCCAGCAGCCATAGGGCGGGAGACCACACCTACGAGCAGTACTTC
.	TRBV4-2	TRBJ2-3	.	CASSQGPGSDADTQYF	TGTGCCAGCAGCCAAGGGCCCGGGAGTGATGCAGATACGCAGTATTTT
.	TRBV5-5	TRBJ2-2	.	CATRQRHATTTGELFF	TGTGCCACCCGCCAAAGACATGCAACCACCACCGGGGAGCTGTTTTTT
.	TRBV7-3	TRBJ2-7	.	CASSLRGGAGTYEQYF	TGTGCCAGCAGCTTACGCGGAGGGGCGGGGACCTACGAGCAGTACTTC
TRBD2	TRBV7-8	TRBJ2-7	.	CASSRSPPGLAGYEQYF	TGTGCCAGCAGTCGCTCACCTCCGGGACTAGCGGGTTACGAGCAGTACTTC
TRBD1	TRBV7-2	TRBJ2-3	.	CASSGRDRGLYTQYF	TGTGCCAGCAGCGGGCGGGACAGGGGGCTATATACGCAGTATTTT
TRBD1	TRBV28	TRBJ1-1	.	CASSPGQGRTEAFF	TGTGCCAGCAGTCCTGGACAGGGGCGGACTGAAGCTTTCTTT
.	TRBV28	TRBJ1-5	.	CASSFGGSVQPQHF	TGTGCCAGCAGTTTTGGGGGGTCGGTTCAGCCCCAGCATTTT
TRBD1	TRBV27	TRBJ1-1	.	CASSLDSTLSRDRHTEAFF	TGTGCCAGCAGTTTGGACTCTACCCTCTCCCGGGACAGACACACTGAAGCTTTCTTT